Listed here is a single T cell receptor beta chain. Its antigen is currently unknown. CDR3 length equals 16 residues. The ends lost 0 bases at V and 3 bases at J; junction bases unmatched: 5. CDR1 is SGHRS, CDR2 YFSETQ, per germline. The data were taken from a study of T cell responses to AZD1222 COVID-19 vaccine. Findings and caveats of the study: The sample set comprised mostly white British donors with more females, and clonal diversity was possibly underestimated.

TCRdb's table, derived via immunoSEQ multiplex PCR, lists solely in-frame clones and lacks some. The sample carries some 130,000 clones, over 85% recorded once. The chain carries TRBV5-1 and TRBJ1-1; 10 nucleotides agree with TRBD1. This TCR was sampled from an adult in good health. The starting material was peripheral blood, obtained on day 0 of AZD1222 vaccination. CDR3 nucleotides: TGCGCCAGCAGCTTGGGCCGCGGGACAGGGGACACTGAAGCTTTCTTT. Translated, it gives CASSLGRGTGDTEAFF.